Below are 22 T cell receptor beta chains sequenced from a single sample in a study of blood T cell repertoires in COVID-19. Assay used: immunoSEQ multiplex PCR; TCRdb lists only in-frame clones, some missing. This table holds 300,000 or so clones, roughly 90% found once. Sequenced input: peripheral blood. The origin of the receptors is a man younger than 35 who had recovered from COVID-19.

The J gene is TRBJ2-7, the V gene TRBV12-3 or TRBV12-4, with 7 positions matching TRBD1. V shed 6 bases, J shed 3 bases, and the junction held 5 bases outside the gene matches. This CDR3 contains 13 residues. The CDR3 loop is CASSPGQNYEQYF. The CDR3 DNA follows: TGTGCCAGCAGCCCGGGACAGAACTACGAGCAGTACTTC.

The rearrangement uses TRBV11-2 and TRBJ2-1; D gene ambiguous. The length of the CDR3 is 11 residues. V was trimmed by 6 bases and J by 8 bases, leaving 8 bases between them. Germline V CDR1 and CDR2: SGHAT, FQNNGV. CDR3 in amino acids: CASRRIDEQFF. DNA for the CDR3: TGTGCCAGCAGACGTATAGATGAGCAGTTCTTC.

This rearrangement joins TRBV6-5 to TRBJ2-7, with 13 bases matching TRBD2. The ends lost 4 bases at V and 6 bases at J; junction bases unmatched: 3. Germline V gene lookup returns CDR1 MNHEY and CDR2 SVGAGI. This CDR3 is built from 14 residues. CDR3 coding DNA: TGTGCCAGCAGTTTAGGACTAGCGGGAGTCGAGCAGTACTTC. Amino acids: CASSLGLAGVEQYF.

The CDR3 protein is CASSYSGSYYEQYF. The CDR3 bases are TGTGCCAGCAGTTACTCGGGCAGCTACTACGAGCAGTACTTC. The chain has TRBV6-6 and TRBJ2-7, with no clear D. The CDR3 contains 14 residues. V was cut by 0 bases and J by 3 bases, with 9 bases left in between. From germline, CDR1 is MNHNY and CDR2 SVGAGI (reference sequence).

DNA of the CDR3: TGTGCCAGCAGTTTGGACAGGGCCTACGAGCAGTACTTC. Residues: CASSLDRAYEQYF. The V call is TRBV27, the J call TRBJ2-7; TRBD1 agrees at 8 bases. This CDR3 region has 13 residues. Unmatched junction bases numbered 0, after V lost 3 bases and J lost 2 bases. CDR1 is MNHEY and CDR2 is SMNVEV in the germline V gene (reference sequence).

The CDR3: CAWTVAGSTDTQYF. The CDR3 DNA sequence: TGTGCCTGGACTGTGGCGGGGAGCACAGATACGCAGTATTTT. The gene calls are TRBV30 and TRBJ2-3, with D possibly TRBD2 on 6 matching bases. The V gene lost 4 bases and the J gene lost 0 bases, with 11 bases spanning the gap. The germline V gene has CDR1 GTSNPN and CDR2 SVGIG (reference sequence). The CDR3 sequence is 14 residues long.

J is TRBJ2-3 and V is TRBV10-3; the D gene is possibly TRBD1 (6 bases). V lost 3 bases and J 4 bases, leaving 14 bases between the germline ends. The CDR3 is 15 residues long. The germline gives CDR1 ENHRY, CDR2 SYGVKD. Here the CDR3 reads CAISDSGVGADTQYF. CDR3 sequence (DNA): TGTGCCATCAGTGACTCAGGGGTCGGGGCAGATACGCAGTATTTT.

This chain connects TRBV29-1 to TRBJ1-1; 9 nucleotides match TRBD1. V was clipped by 7 bases and J by 6 bases; unmatched bases: 18. In germline, CDR1 is SQVTM, CDR2 ANQGSEA. The CDR3 spans 16 residues. This CDR3 is CSGTGGTGKTYAEAFF. The CDR3 DNA follows: TGCAGCGGGACCGGGGGGACAGGGAAGACTTACGCTGAAGCTTTCTTT. Looking up the rest from reference TRBV29-1 and TRBJ1-1 gives the full variable domain: SAVISQKPSRDICQRGTSLTIQCQVDSQVTMMFWYRQQPGQSLTLIATANQGSEATYESGFVIDKFPISRPNLTFSTLTVSNMSPEDSSIYLCSGTGGTGKTYAEAFFGQGTRLTVV.

The V and J genes are TRBV2 and TRBJ2-6; perhaps TRBD2 as D (6 bases). The CDR3 has 16 residues. Per the germline V gene, CDR1 is SNHLY and CDR2 is FYNNEI. Trimming took off 4 bases at V and 7 bases at J, with 17 bases between the two ends. The CDR3 region has the DNA TGTGCCAGCAGTGTACAAGGCGGAGGGAATGCCAACGTCCTGACTTTC. Its protein is CASSVQGGGNANVLTF.

The chain joins TRBV4-3 to TRBJ2-2, with 8 positions matching TRBD1. The length of the CDR3 is 16 residues. Germline V lookup: CDR1 LGHNA, CDR2 YSLEER. Trimming took 0 bases from V and 4 from J; bases not matched to a gene: 4. CDR3: CASSQDRQGPTGELFF. DNA of the CDR3: TGCGCCAGCAGCCAAGATCGACAGGGGCCCACCGGGGAGCTGTTTTTT.

This chain uses TRBV29-1 with TRBJ2-5; 7 bases are a match to TRBD2. Germline V CDR1 and CDR2: SQVTM, ANQGSEA. This CDR3 has 16 amino acids. V gave up 0 bases and J gave up 4 bases; unmatched junction bases: 11. CDR3 residues: CSVEEESRAGAETQYF. As DNA, the CDR3 is TGCAGCGTTGAAGAGGAAAGCAGGGCGGGAGCAGAGACCCAGTACTTC.

This clone was seen only once. This chain links TRBV3-1 (or the pseudogene TRBV3-2) with TRBJ1-5, with 9 bases that match TRBD1. Germline lookup yields CDR1 LGHDT and CDR2 YNNKEL (reference sequence). CDR3 length: 15 residues. V gave up 1 base and J gave up 4 bases; unmatched junction bases: 2. CDR3 protein: CASSQGGTGNQPQHF. CDR3 DNA: TGTGCCAGCAGCCAAGGGGGGACAGGGAATCAGCCCCAGCATTTT.

The chain has TRBV6-4 and TRBJ1-2; a weak D match, TRBD1 (5 bases). Per germline, CDR1 MRHNA and CDR2 SNTAGT. CDR3 length: 14 residues. V shed 0 bases and J shed 4 bases, with 9 bases lying between them. The DNA for the CDR3 is TGTGCCAGCAGTGACTCGGGGGGGACCTATGGCTACACCTTC. As protein: CASSDSGGTYGYTF.

The gene calls are TRBV6-2 or TRBV6-3 and TRBJ2-1; TRBD1 agrees at 7 bases. Germline lookup yields CDR1 MNHEY and CDR2 SVGEGT. CDR3 length: 14 amino acids. J gave up 5 bases and V 5 bases, and 6 bases lay outside the gene matches. The CDR3 sequence is CASSIGTDHNEQFF. CDR3 in DNA: TGTGCCAGCAGTATAGGGACAGACCACAATGAGCAGTTCTTC.

In its sample, this clone was seen once. The J gene is TRBJ1-2, the V gene TRBV29-1; D unclear. V lost 3 bases to trimming and J lost 3 bases, with 8 bases between them. The germline CDR1 and CDR2 sequences are SQVTM and ANQGSEA. This CDR3 region has 12 residues. CDR3 nucleotides: TGCAGCGTTGATCGGGGTCACTATGGCTACACCTTC. Its protein is CSVDRGHYGYTF. Full variable domain (remainder filled in from reference TRBV29-1 and TRBJ1-2): SAVISQKPSRDICQRGTSLTIQCQVDSQVTMMFWYRQQPGQSLTLIATANQGSEATYESGFVIDKFPISRPNLTFSTLTVSNMSPEDSSIYLCSVDRGHYGYTFGSGTRLTVV.

This clone was seen only a few times. The chain links TRBV2 to TRBJ2-7; 11 bases are shared with TRBD1. Per germline, CDR1 SNHLY and CDR2 FYNNEI. The CDR3 is 14 amino acids. Germline trimming cut 1 base from V and 6 bases from J; bases unmatched to any gene: 2. The CDR3 bases are TGTGCCAGCAGTGAAGGGACAGGGGGCTCCGAGCAGTACTTC. As protein: CASSEGTGGSEQYF.

The chain recombines TRBV4-1 with TRBJ1-1; 8 bases agree with TRBD1. The V gene end was trimmed by 3 bases and the J gene end by 2 bases; junction bases not matched to a gene: 11. This CDR3 is built from 17 residues. Germline loops: CDR1 MGHRA, CDR2 YSYEKL. The CDR3 region has the DNA TGCGCCAGCAGCCAGAACAAAGCAGGGGGCTATAACACTGAAGCTTTCTTT. It codes for CASSQNKAGGYNTEAFF.

As for this clone: Other nucleotide sequences in the sample specify the same CDR3. The J gene is TRBJ1-1, the V gene TRBV7-9; 11 bases are a match to TRBD1. Per the germline V gene, CDR1 is SEHNR and CDR2 is FQNEAQ (reference sequence). This CDR3 region has 14 residues. V lost 3 bases, J lost 3 bases, and 0 bases stayed unmatched. Written as DNA, the CDR3 is TGTGCCAGCAGCTTGGGACAGGGGGACACTGAAGCTTTCTTT. It specifies CASSLGQGDTEAFF. Variable domain in full (rest from reference TRBV7-9 and TRBJ1-1): DTGVSQNPRHKITKRGQNVTFRCDPISEHNRLYWYRQTLGQGPEFLTYFQNEAQLEKSRLLSDRFSAERPKGSFSTLEIQRTEQGDSAMYLCASSLGQGDTEAFFGQGTRLTVV.

The chain links TRBV7-3 to TRBJ2-2; a possible D gene is TRBD2 (5 bases). The germline gives CDR1 SGHTA, CDR2 FQGTGA. Deletions cut 5 bases from V and 1 base from J, with 8 bases between. This CDR3 spans 14 amino acids. CDR3 in DNA: TGTGCCAGCAGCGCTGGACTGAACACCGGGGAGCTGTTTTTT. This sequence encodes CASSAGLNTGELFF.

The rearrangement links TRBV5-1 to TRBJ2-7; 8 nucleotides align to TRBD1. This CDR3 spans 17 amino acids. The J segment lost 0 bases and the V segment lost 0 bases, leaving 8 bases of the junction unmatched. Germline values: CDR1 SGHRS, CDR2 YFSETQ. The CDR3, as DNA: TGCGCCAGCAGCTTGGGGGGATGGACAGGGAGCTCCTACGAGCAGTACTTC. Translation gives CASSLGGWTGSSYEQYF.

The V and J genes are TRBV6-5 and TRBJ1-4, with D hard to call. The CDR3 totals 13 residues. The V gene lost 1 base and the J gene lost 7 bases, with 7 bases spanning the gap. The germline V gene has CDR1 MNHEY and CDR2 SVGAGI. The CDR3 region has the DNA TGTGCCAGCAGTTACTGGGGAGGTGAAAAACTGTTTTTT. This gives the protein CASSYWGGEKLFF.

The V and J genes are TRBV3-1 (or the pseudogene TRBV3-2) and TRBJ2-3; 14 nucleotides line up with TRBD2. The CDR3 totals 19 residues. Germline V gene sequence: CDR1 LGHDT, CDR2 YNNKEL (reference sequence). The trim removed 0 bases at V and 6 bases at J, leaving 11 bases unmatched. CDR3 sequence: CASSQDEYGLAGGRDTQYF. The CDR3 region has the DNA TGTGCCAGCAGCCAAGATGAGTACGGACTAGCGGGGGGTAGGGATACGCAGTATTTT.